This TCR beta chain was identified in a study of shared clonotypes between healthy human individuals. Trimming cost V 0 bases and J 3 bases, with 21 bases left between them. The germline CDR1 and CDR2 sequences are SGHRS and YFSETQ. CDR3 length equals 18 residues. CD45RO-negative CD8 cells positively selected for CCR7 made up the naive population, which excluded terminally differentiated effector memory CD45RA+ cells. Sequenced by immunoSEQ multiplex PCR; TCRdb stores in-frame clones only, minus some. In the table there are some 580,000 clones, roughly 98% of which are singletons. The receptor comes from a man aged 30 to 45 in good health. This chain links TRBV5-1 with TRBJ1-1, with D unclear. The specimen sequenced was naive CD8+ T cells sorted from blood. The CDR3 here is CASSLDGSGLKLYTEAFF. CDR3 coding DNA: TGCGCCAGCAGCTTGGATGGGAGCGGACTTAAGCTTTACACTGAAGCTTTCTTT. Complete variable domain (other parts from reference TRBV5-1 and TRBJ1-1): KAGVTQTPRYLIKTRGQQVTLSCSPISGHRSVSWYQQTPGQGLQFLFEYFSETQRNKGNFPGRFSGRQFSNSRSEMNVSTLELGDSALYLCASSLDGSGLKLYTEAFFGQGTRLTVV.